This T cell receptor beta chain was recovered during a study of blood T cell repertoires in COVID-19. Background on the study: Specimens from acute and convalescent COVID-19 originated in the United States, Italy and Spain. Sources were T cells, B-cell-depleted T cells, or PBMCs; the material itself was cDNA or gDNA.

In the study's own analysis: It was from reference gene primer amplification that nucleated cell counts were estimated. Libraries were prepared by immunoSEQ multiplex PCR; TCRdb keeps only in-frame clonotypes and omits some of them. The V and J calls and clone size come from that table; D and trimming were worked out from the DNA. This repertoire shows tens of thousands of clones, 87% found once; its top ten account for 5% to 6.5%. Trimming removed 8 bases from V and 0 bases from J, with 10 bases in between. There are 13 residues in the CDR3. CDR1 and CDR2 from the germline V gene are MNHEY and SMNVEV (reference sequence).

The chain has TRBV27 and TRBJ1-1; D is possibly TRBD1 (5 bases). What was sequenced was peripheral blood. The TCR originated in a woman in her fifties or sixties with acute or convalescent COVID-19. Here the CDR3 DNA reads TGTGCCAGCTCGACAGCCATGAACACTGAAGCTTTCTTT. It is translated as CASSTAMNTEAFF.